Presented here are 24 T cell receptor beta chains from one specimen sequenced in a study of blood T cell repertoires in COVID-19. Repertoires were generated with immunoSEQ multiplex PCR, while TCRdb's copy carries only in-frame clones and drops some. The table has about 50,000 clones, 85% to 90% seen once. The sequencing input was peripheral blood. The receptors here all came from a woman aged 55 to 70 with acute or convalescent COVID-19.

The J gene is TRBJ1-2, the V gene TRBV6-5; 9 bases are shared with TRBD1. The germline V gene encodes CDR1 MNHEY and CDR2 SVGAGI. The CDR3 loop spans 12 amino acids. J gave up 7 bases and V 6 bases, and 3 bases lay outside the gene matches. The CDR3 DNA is TGTGCCAGCAGACAGGGGGCGCTTGGCTACACCTTC. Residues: CASRQGALGYTF.

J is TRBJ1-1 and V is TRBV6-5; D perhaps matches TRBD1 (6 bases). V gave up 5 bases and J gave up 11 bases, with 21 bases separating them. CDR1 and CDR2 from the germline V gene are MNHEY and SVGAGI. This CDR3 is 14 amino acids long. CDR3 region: CASSTTGEYGEAFF. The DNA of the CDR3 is TGTGCCAGCAGTACGACAGGCGAATACGGTGAGGCTTTCTTT.

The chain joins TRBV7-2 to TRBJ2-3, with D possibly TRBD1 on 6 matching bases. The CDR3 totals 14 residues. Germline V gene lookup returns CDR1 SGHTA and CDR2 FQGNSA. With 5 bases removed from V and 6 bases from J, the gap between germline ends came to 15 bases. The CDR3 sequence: CASSRQEQGDTQYF. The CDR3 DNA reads TGTGCCAGCAGCAGACAGGAGCAAGGTGATACGCAGTATTTT.

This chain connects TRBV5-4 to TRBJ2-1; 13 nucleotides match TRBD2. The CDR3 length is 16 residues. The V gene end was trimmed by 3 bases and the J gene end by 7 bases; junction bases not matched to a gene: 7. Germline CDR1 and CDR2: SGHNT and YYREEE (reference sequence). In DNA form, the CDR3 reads TGTGCCAGCAGCTCCGTGACTAGCGGGAGGAGGAATGAGCAGTTCTTC. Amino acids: CASSSVTSGRRNEQFF.

The CDR3 loop is CASSFQSSLARPTDTQYF. The DNA of the CDR3 is TGTGCCAGCAGCTTCCAAAGCTCCCTAGCGCGCCCCACAGATACGCAGTATTTT. The chain has TRBV7-2 and TRBJ2-3, with D maybe TRBD2 (6 bases). CDR1 and CDR2 (germline): SGHTA, FQGNSA. CDR3 length equals 18 residues. V gave up 3 bases and J gave up 2 bases, with 21 bases separating them.

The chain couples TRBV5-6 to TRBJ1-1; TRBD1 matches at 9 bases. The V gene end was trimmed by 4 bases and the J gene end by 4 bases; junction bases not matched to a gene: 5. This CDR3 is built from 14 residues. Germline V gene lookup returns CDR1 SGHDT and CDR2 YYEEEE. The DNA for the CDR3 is TGTGCCAGCAGCATTGGACAGGGGACCACTGAAGCTTTCTTT. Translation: CASSIGQGTTEAFF.

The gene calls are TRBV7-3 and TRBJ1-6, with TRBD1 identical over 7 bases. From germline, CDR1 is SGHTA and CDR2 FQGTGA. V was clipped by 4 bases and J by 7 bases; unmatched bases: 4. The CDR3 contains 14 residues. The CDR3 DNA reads TGTGCCAGCAGCTCAGGGGGATCCAATTCACCCCTCCACTTT. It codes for CASSSGGSNSPLHF.

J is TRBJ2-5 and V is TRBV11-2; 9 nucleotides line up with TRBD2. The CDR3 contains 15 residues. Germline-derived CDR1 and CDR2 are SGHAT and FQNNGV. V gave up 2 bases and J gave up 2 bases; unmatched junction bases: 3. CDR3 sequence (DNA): TGTGCCAGCAGCTTAACGGGACTAGCTCAAGAGACCCAGTACTTC. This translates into CASSLTGLAQETQYF.

CDR3 sequence reads: CASSDGQAEGANEKLFF. The CDR3, as DNA: TGTGCCAGCAGCGACGGACAGGCGGAGGGGGCTAATGAAAAACTGTTTTTT. The chain combines TRBV7-6 with TRBJ1-4, with 7 bases matching TRBD1. Trimming cost V 5 bases and J 3 bases; bases outside gene matches: 12. In germline, CDR1 is SGHVS, CDR2 FNYEAQ. The CDR3 covers 17 residues.

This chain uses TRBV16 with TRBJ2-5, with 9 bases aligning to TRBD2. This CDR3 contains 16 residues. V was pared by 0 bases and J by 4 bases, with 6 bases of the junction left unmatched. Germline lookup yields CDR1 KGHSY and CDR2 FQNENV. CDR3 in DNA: TGTGCCAGCAGCCAATCGATCGGCGGGGGGGCAGAGACCCAGTACTTC. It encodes CASSQSIGGGAETQYF. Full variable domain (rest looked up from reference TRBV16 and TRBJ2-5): GEEVAQTPKHLVRGEGQKAKLYCAPIKGHSYVFWYQQVLKNEFKFLISFQNENVFDETGMPKERFSAKCLPNSPCSLEIQATKLEDSAVYFCASSQSIGGGAETQYFGPGTRLLVL.

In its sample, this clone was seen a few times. The chain's CDR3 is CATSDPDRDGTDTQYF. The CDR3 DNA is TGTGCCACCAGTGACCCTGACAGGGATGGAACGGATACGCAGTATTTT. This chain joins TRBV24-1 and TRBJ2-3; 7 bases align to TRBD1. This CDR3 is built from 16 residues. The germline CDR1 and CDR2 sequences are KGHDR and SFDVKD. J gave up 6 bases and V 4 bases, and 12 bases lay outside the gene matches.

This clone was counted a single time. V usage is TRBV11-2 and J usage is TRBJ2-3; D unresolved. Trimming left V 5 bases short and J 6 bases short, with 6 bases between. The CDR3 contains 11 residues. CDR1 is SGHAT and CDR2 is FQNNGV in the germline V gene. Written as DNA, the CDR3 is TGTGCCAGCAGCGGGCTCGATACGCAGTATTTT. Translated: CASSGLDTQYF.

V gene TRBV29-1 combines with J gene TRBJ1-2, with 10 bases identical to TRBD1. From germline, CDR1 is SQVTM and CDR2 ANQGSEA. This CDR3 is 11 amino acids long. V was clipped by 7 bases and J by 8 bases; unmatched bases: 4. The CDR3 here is CSAATGGGYTF. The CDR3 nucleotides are TGCAGCGCCGCGACAGGGGGCGGCTACACCTTC.

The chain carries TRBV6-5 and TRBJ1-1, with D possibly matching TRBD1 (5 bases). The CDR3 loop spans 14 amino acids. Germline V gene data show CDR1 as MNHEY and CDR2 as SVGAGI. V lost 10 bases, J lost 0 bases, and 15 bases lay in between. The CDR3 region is CATAPQGVNTEAFF. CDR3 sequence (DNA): TGTGCCACCGCCCCCCAAGGGGTGAACACTGAAGCTTTCTTT.

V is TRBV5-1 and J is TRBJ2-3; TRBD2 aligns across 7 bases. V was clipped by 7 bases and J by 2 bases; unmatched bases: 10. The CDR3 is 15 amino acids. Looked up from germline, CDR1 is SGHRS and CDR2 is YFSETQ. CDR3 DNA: TGCGCCAGCGGGAACGCAGCGGGGCTCACAGATACGCAGTATTTT. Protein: CASGNAAGLTDTQYF.

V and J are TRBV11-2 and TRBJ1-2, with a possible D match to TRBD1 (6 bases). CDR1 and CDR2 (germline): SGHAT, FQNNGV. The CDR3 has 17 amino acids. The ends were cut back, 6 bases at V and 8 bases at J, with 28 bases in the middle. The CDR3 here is CASRLRELDRGDQGYTF. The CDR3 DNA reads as TGTGCCAGCAGATTAAGGGAATTGGACAGAGGGGACCAGGGCTACACCTTC.

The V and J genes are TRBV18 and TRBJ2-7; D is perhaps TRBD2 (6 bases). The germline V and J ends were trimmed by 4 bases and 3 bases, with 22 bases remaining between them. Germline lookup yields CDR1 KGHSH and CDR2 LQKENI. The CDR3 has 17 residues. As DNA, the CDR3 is TGTGCCAGCTCACTTTTGACGTCCGGGACTCCGATCTACGAGCAGTACTTC. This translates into CASSLLTSGTPIYEQYF.

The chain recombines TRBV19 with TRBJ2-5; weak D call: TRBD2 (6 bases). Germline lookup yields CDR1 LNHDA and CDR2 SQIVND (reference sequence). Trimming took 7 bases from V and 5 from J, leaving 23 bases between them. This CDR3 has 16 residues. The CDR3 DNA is TGTGCCAGTACTTTGCCCCCGCGGGGCCGTGGGGAGACCCAGTACTTC. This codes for CASTLPPRGRGETQYF.

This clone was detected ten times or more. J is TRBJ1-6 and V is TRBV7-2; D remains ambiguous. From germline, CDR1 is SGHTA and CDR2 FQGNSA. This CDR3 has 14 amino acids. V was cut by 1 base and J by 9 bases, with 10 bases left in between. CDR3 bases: TGTGCCAGCAGCTTAGAGCCGAGGAGTTCACCCCTCCACTTT. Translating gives CASSLEPRSSPLHF.

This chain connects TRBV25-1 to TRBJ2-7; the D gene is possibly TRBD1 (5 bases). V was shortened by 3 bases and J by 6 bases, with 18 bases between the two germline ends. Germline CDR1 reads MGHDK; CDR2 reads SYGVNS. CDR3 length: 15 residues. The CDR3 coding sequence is TGTGCCAGCAGTGAGTCCCGGACAACGGTTCCCGAGCAGTACTTC. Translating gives CASSESRTTVPEQYF.

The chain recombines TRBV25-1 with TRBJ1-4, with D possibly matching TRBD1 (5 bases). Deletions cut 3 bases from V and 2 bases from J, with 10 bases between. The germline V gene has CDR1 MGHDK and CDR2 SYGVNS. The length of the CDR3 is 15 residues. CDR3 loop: CASSEGRVTNEKLFF. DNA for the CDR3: TGTGCCAGCAGTGAGGGCAGGGTGACTAATGAAAAACTGTTTTTT.

The CDR3: CASSTGGALDEQYF. CDR3 DNA sequence: TGTGCCAGTAGCACAGGGGGCGCGTTGGACGAGCAGTACTTC. The rearrangement uses TRBV19 and TRBJ2-7; 9 positions match TRBD1. V lost 6 bases and J lost 5; bases outside the gene matches: 8. The CDR3 contains 14 residues. Per germline, CDR1 LNHDA and CDR2 SQIVND (reference sequence).

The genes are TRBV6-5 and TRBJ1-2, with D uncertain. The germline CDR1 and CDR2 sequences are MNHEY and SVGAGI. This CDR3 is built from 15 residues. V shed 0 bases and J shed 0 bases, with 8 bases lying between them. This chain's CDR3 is CASSYSSLTNYGYTF. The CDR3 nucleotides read TGTGCCAGCAGTTACTCGAGCCTTACTAACTATGGCTACACCTTC.

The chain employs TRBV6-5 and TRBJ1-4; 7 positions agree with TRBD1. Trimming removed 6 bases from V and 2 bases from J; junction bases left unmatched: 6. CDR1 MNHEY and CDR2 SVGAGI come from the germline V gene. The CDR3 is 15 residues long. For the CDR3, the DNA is TGTGCCAGCAGACGACAGGGTGGTACTAATGAAAAACTGTTTTTT. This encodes CASRRQGGTNEKLFF.